A single sample is the source of the 26 T cell receptor beta chains below, sequenced in a study of identical twins. Each CDR3 protein gets one entry after TCRdb re-called the 5' RACE reads with MiXCR. The profile shows a few hundred thousand distinct CDR3 sequences, 9.5% to 10% of them singletons. The sample was also linked to a second study, of yellow fever vaccine responses in identical twins.

The material sequenced was PBMCs. The receptors shown here come from a woman aged 18-30 years in good health.

The gene calls are TRBV7-2 and TRBJ2-6, with TRBD2 as a possible D gene (5 bases). Deletions cut 0 bases from V and 0 bases from J, with 9 bases between. The CDR3 contains 17 residues. CDR1 SGHTA and CDR2 FQGNSA come from the germline V gene. CDR3 loop: CASSLAGEHSGANVLTF. CDR3 nucleotide sequence: TGTGCCAGCAGCTTAGCGGGAGAACACTCTGGGGCCAACGTCCTGACTTTC.

Points on this clonotype: This may stem from a read error, because a much larger clone lies one nucleotide away. The chain joins TRBV6-5 to TRBJ2-5; possibly TRBD1 for D (6 bases). CDR1 is MNHEY, CDR2 SVGAGI, per germline. Trimming cost V 2 bases and J 5 bases, with 15 bases left between them. This CDR3 comprises 15 residues. This CDR3 is CASSYRNRVVETQYF. The DNA of the CDR3 is TGTGCCAGCAGTTACCGTAACAGGGTTGTGGAGACCCAGTACTTC.

The CDR3 DNA follows: TGCGCCAGCAGTCCTGGACTAGCGGGGCCGTACAGGGAGCAGTTCTTC. As protein: CASSPGLAGPYREQFF. V and J are TRBV5-1 and TRBJ2-1; 12 bases match TRBD2. The germline gives CDR1 SGHRS, CDR2 YFSETQ. The V and J ends lost 5 bases and 10 bases, in that order; junction bases with no gene match: 13. This CDR3 is built from 16 residues.

In this sample, this clonotype turned up many times. This rearrangement joins TRBV3-1 to TRBJ2-7; 7 bases map to TRBD1. Germline V gene data show CDR1 as LGHDT and CDR2 as YNNKEL (reference sequence). This CDR3 spans 15 amino acids. V lost 4 bases, J lost 0 bases, and 6 bases stayed unmatched. The CDR3 loop is CASSPTGPSSYEQYF. As DNA, the CDR3 is TGTGCCAGCAGCCCGACAGGGCCCAGCTCCTACGAGCAGTACTTC.

This clonotype was recorded many times. This chain connects TRBV29-1 to TRBJ2-7; possibly TRBD1 for D (5 bases). Germline CDR1 is SQVTM and CDR2 is ANQGSEA. This CDR3 has 12 residues. V gave up 4 bases and J gave up 6 bases, with 13 bases separating them. The CDR3 is CSVVHYQGEQYF. Written as DNA, the CDR3 is TGCAGCGTTGTCCATTATCAGGGCGAGCAGTACTTC.

The chain combines TRBV12-3 or TRBV12-4 with TRBJ2-7; 7 positions agree with TRBD2. CDR3 size: 13 residues. V was clipped by 4 bases and J by 2 bases; unmatched bases: 2. In DNA form, the CDR3 reads TGTGCCAGCAGTTACGGGAGGACCTACGAGCAGTACTTC. It is translated as CASSYGRTYEQYF.

This clonotype was seen ten or more times. V gene TRBV6-5 combines with J gene TRBJ2-2; D ambiguous. V dropped 0 bases and J dropped 2 bases, with 13 bases sitting between them. This CDR3 spans 17 amino acids. Germline V gives CDR1 MNHEY, CDR2 SVGAGI. The DNA for the CDR3 is TGTGCCAGCAGTTACTCTTCTGGAGCCATAAACACCGGGGAGCTGTTTTTT. As protein: CASSYSSGAINTGELFF.

The chain uses TRBV15 and TRBJ2-5; TRBD2 aligns across 8 bases. Germline values: CDR1 LNHNV, CDR2 YYDKDF (reference sequence). Unmatched junction bases numbered 9, after V lost 8 bases and J lost 4 bases. CDR3 length: 14 residues. The CDR3 sequence is CATRMRGEGETQYF. The CDR3 DNA follows: TGTGCCACCCGAATGCGGGGGGAGGGAGAGACCCAGTACTTC.

This clonotype has more than one count but fewer than ten. The V call is TRBV6-1, the J call TRBJ1-6, with 11 nucleotides matching TRBD1. The CDR3 is 19 amino acids. V lost 4 bases to trimming and J lost 10 bases; unmatched junction nucleotides: 18. Germline-derived CDR1 and CDR2 are MNHNS and SASEGT. The CDR3 bases are TGTGCCAGCAGTGGGCGGCCGGGACAGGGGGTGAGATTTGGCTCACCCCTCCACTTT. It is translated as CASSGRPGQGVRFGSPLHF.

This clonotype appeared many times. V usage is TRBV27 and J usage is TRBJ2-7, with D perhaps matching TRBD2 (6 bases). V was shortened by 5 bases and J by 6 bases, with 14 bases between the two germline ends. The CDR3 is 13 amino acids. Germline assignment: CDR1 MNHEY and CDR2 SMNVEV (reference sequence). The CDR3 spells CASSASGVGEQYF. CDR3 sequence (DNA): TGTGCCAGCAGTGCCTCGGGGGTCGGCGAGCAGTACTTC.

This clonotype was found many times. The chain combines TRBV20-1 with TRBJ2-1; D not resolved. Germline V lookup: CDR1 DFQATT, CDR2 SNEGSKA (reference sequence). V dropped 0 bases and J dropped 1 base, with 10 bases sitting between them. CDR3 size: 15 residues. The chain's CDR3 is CSARDGSSSYNEQFF. The CDR3 coding sequence is TGCAGTGCTAGAGATGGAAGTAGTTCCTACAATGAGCAGTTCTTC.

The chain has TRBV4-1 and TRBJ2-7, with 7 bases aligning to TRBD2. Germline-derived CDR1 and CDR2 are MGHRA and YSYEKL. This CDR3 region has 15 residues. V was pared by 0 bases and J by 0 bases, with 2 bases of the junction left unmatched. Written as DNA, the CDR3 is TGCGCCAGCAGCCAAGAGGGGACTACCTCCTACGAGCAGTACTTC. It is translated as CASSQEGTTSYEQYF.

J is TRBJ2-1 and V is TRBV18; TRBD2 aligns across 7 bases. Trimming took 1 base from V and 5 from J; bases not matched to a gene: 11. Germline CDR1 and CDR2: KGHSH and LQKENI. The CDR3 covers 17 residues. The CDR3 sequence is CASSPLPTSARNNEQFF. The CDR3 bases are TGTGCCAGCTCACCACTCCCCACTAGCGCCCGGAACAATGAGCAGTTCTTC. Using reference TRBV18 and TRBJ2-1 for the parts outside the CDR3, the full variable domain is NAGVMQNPRHLVRRRGQEARLRCSPMKGHSHVYWYRQLPEEGLKFMVYLQKENIIDESGMPKERFSAEFPKEGPSILRIQQVVRGDSAAYFCASSPLPTSARNNEQFFGPGTRLTVL.

This clonotype was recorded many times. The chain is built from TRBV6-1 and TRBJ1-4, with a weak D call TRBD1 (5 bases). The germline V and J ends were trimmed by 6 bases and 0 bases, with 11 bases remaining between them. The germline gives CDR1 MNHNS, CDR2 SASEGT. The CDR3 contains 15 residues. The CDR3 region is CASRRQFATNEKLFF. The CDR3 DNA follows: TGTGCCAGCAGGCGACAGTTTGCAACTAATGAAAAACTGTTTTTT.

The chain uses TRBV7-8 and TRBJ2-7; D gene unclear. The V gene lost 5 bases and the J gene lost 8 bases, with 25 bases spanning the gap. The CDR3 runs 16 residues. Looked up from germline, CDR1 is SGHVS and CDR2 is FQNEAQ. The CDR3 sequence: CASSPSGRASKGQQYF. Written as DNA, the CDR3 is TGTGCCAGCAGCCCCTCGGGTCGGGCCTCAAAAGGGCAGCAGTACTTC.

This clonotype was detected a few times. The J gene is TRBJ2-1, the V gene TRBV6-6, with a tentative D call TRBD1 (5 bases). Germline loops: CDR1 MNHNY, CDR2 SVGAGI (reference sequence). V was trimmed by 6 bases and J by 5 bases, leaving 11 bases between them. The CDR3 totals 13 residues. CDR3 protein: CASRRTDNNEQFF. CDR3 bases: TGTGCCAGCAGGCGGACGGACAACAATGAGCAGTTCTTC.

This clonotype was seen ten or more times. The chain carries TRBV4-3 and TRBJ2-3; 8 bases align to TRBD1. Germline V gene lookup returns CDR1 LGHNA and CDR2 YSLEER. The CDR3 totals 15 residues. Unmatched junction bases numbered 0, after V lost 1 base and J lost 0 bases. CDR3 sequence (DNA): TGCGCCAGCAGCCAAGGGACAGGGAGCACAGATACGCAGTATTTT. As protein: CASSQGTGSTDTQYF.

This clonotype was detected only a few times. The chain joins TRBV4-3 to TRBJ2-2; D not certain. The V end was cut by 0 bases, the J end by 2 bases, with 10 bases between. This CDR3 spans 16 amino acids. Germline CDR1 LGHNA, CDR2 YSLEER. As DNA, the CDR3 is TGCGCCAGCAGCCAAGAACACGGAATTAACACCGGGGAGCTGTTTTTT. Protein sequence: CASSQEHGINTGELFF.

The chain couples TRBV30 to TRBJ2-5, with D unresolved. Trimming removed 0 bases at V and 5 bases at J, with 4 bases between. Looked up from germline, CDR1 is GTSNPN and CDR2 is SVGIG (reference sequence). CDR3 length equals 11 residues. CDR3 in amino acids: CAWSVEETQYF. The CDR3, as DNA: TGTGCCTGGAGTGTTGAGGAGACCCAGTACTTC.

Ten or more counts support this clonotype. The chain employs TRBV11-2 and TRBJ1-2; 8 bases match TRBD1. Trimming removed 5 bases from V and 5 bases from J; junction bases left unmatched: 10. Germline CDR1 SGHAT, CDR2 FQNNGV. The CDR3 totals 15 residues. CDR3 loop: CASSPGGQGSYGYTF. Written as DNA, the CDR3 is TGTGCCAGCAGCCCTGGTGGACAGGGTTCGTATGGCTACACCTTC.

The chain is built from TRBV4-3 and TRBJ1-3, with D perhaps TRBD1 (5 bases). The CDR3 is made up of 18 amino acids. V lost 0 bases and J 7 bases, leaving 22 bases between the germline ends. Looked up from germline, CDR1 is LGHNA and CDR2 is YSLEER. For the CDR3, the DNA is TGCGCCAGCAGCCAAGATTACGGGCCCCAGGGCAACGGCAACACCATATATTTT. Translated, it gives CASSQDYGPQGNGNTIYF.

V is TRBV11-3 and J is TRBJ2-1, with D tentatively TRBD1 or TRBD2 (6 bases each). Germline lookup yields CDR1 SGHNT and CDR2 YENEEA. Trimming left V 6 bases short and J 4 bases short, with 22 bases between. The CDR3 has 17 residues. For the CDR3, the DNA is TGTGCCAGCAGTAGCACCTGGGACGGGGGCGATTACAATGAGCAGTTCTTC. It encodes CASSSTWDGGDYNEQFF.

The chain employs TRBV7-9 and TRBJ2-1; D tentatively fits TRBD1 or TRBD2 (5 bases each). The germline gives CDR1 SEHNR, CDR2 FQNEAQ (reference sequence). Trimming removed 4 bases from V and 4 bases from J, with 17 bases in between. This CDR3 contains 16 residues. CDR3 in amino acids: CASSYPGDGSYNEQFF. The CDR3 nucleotides are TGTGCCAGCAGCTACCCCGGGGACGGCTCTTACAATGAGCAGTTCTTC.

This clonotype was counted a few times. The V gene is TRBV6-5, the J gene TRBJ2-5, with D unclear. V lost 2 bases and J 5 bases, leaving 12 bases between the germline ends. This CDR3 is built from 14 residues. Germline-derived CDR1 and CDR2 are MNHEY and SVGAGI. The CDR3 loop is CASSYPSSLETQYF. The CDR3 nucleotides are TGTGCCAGCAGTTACCCTAGTAGTTTGGAGACCCAGTACTTC.

This clonotype was detected many times. The rearrangement links TRBV29-1 to TRBJ2-1; D is possibly TRBD2 (6 bases). V lost 0 bases and J 9 bases, leaving 27 bases between the germline ends. This CDR3 spans 18 amino acids. CDR1 is SQVTM, CDR2 ANQGSEA, per germline. CDR3 sequence (DNA): TGCAGCGTTGAAGATCGGATCGTAGCAAGGGGACTCGAGGCTGAGCAGTTCTTC. Amino acid sequence: CSVEDRIVARGLEAEQFF.

This clonotype showed up just a few times. J is TRBJ2-3 and V is TRBV20-1; 10 nucleotides line up with TRBD2. The CDR3 loop spans 14 amino acids. The ends lost 5 bases at V and 6 bases at J; junction bases unmatched: 8. The germline gives CDR1 DFQATT, CDR2 SNEGSKA (reference sequence). This CDR3 is CSAWTAGGRDTQYF. The CDR3 DNA sequence: TGCAGTGCTTGGACAGCGGGGGGGAGGGATACGCAGTATTTT.